These 8 T cell receptor beta chains were sequenced from one sample in a study of identical twins. Each CDR3 protein is one row after TCRdb ran MiXCR on the 5' RACE reads. The table has around 1.7 million distinct CDR3 sequences, roughly 35% seen once. The sample comprised cord blood. The receptors shown here come from a newborn girl in good health.

The chain employs TRBV4-1 and TRBJ2-1; D is possibly TRBD2 (5 bases). The DNA end is a closer match to TRBJ2-7, so the J assignment may be wrong. In germline, CDR1 is MGHRA, CDR2 YSYEKL. The CDR3 totals 15 residues. The DNA of the CDR3 is TGCGCCAGCAGCCAAATCTCTAGCTCCTACAATGAGCAGTACTTC. Translating it yields CASSQISSSYNEQYF.

The genes are TRBV3-1 and TRBJ1-5; D gene uncertain. CDR1 and CDR2 (germline): LGHDT, YNNKEL (reference sequence). The CDR3 sequence is 14 residues long. Trimming took 1 base from V and 5 from J, leaving 9 bases between them. As DNA, the CDR3 is TGTGCCAGCAGCCAAGTTGGGTGGGATCAGCCCCAGCATTTT. Its protein is CASSQVGWDQPQHF.

The V gene is TRBV11-2, the J gene TRBJ1-5; TRBD1 is a possible D gene (5 bases). CDR1 and CDR2 (germline): SGHAT, FQNNGV. This CDR3 is built from 15 residues. Trimming shortened V by 0 bases and J by 5 bases, and 11 bases separated the two germline ends. CDR3 nucleotide sequence: TGTGCCAGCAGCTTAGATATGGGGCGGGATCAGCCCCAGCATTTT. Amino acids: CASSLDMGRDQPQHF.

This clonotype was recorded only once. This may be a read error, as it is one base from a much larger clone. J is TRBJ1-2 and V is TRBV14; 7 nucleotides line up with TRBD1. Germline assignment: CDR1 SGHDN and CDR2 FVKESK. The CDR3 length is 14 residues. The V segment lost 0 bases and the J segment 4 bases; nucleotides outside the gene matches: 2. In nucleotides, the CDR3 is TGTGCCAGCAGCCAAGAGTACAGGGGCTATGGCTACACCTTC. Its translation is CASSQEYRGYGYTF. The complete variable domain, with remaining parts taken from reference TRBV14 and TRBJ1-2, reads EAGVTQFPSHSVIEKGQTVTLRCDPISGHDNLYWYRRVMGKEIKFLLHFVKESKQDESGMPNNRFLAERTGGTYSTLKVQPAELEDSGVYFCASSQEYRGYGYTFGSGTRLTVV.

Here the CDR3 reads CASSLTGAVLGGELFF. CDR3 sequence (DNA): TGTGCCAGCAGTTTGACGGGAGCGGTTCTGGGCGGGGAGCTGTTTTTT. This chain uses TRBV12-3 or TRBV12-4 with TRBJ2-2; perhaps TRBD2 as D (6 bases). The length of the CDR3 is 16 residues. Trimming shortened V by 3 bases and J by 7 bases, and 18 bases separated the two germline ends.

In this sample, this clonotype turned up a few times. The genes are TRBV5-1 and TRBJ2-3; the match to TRBD1 covers 10 bases. V lost 4 bases and J lost 1; bases outside the gene matches: 6. The CDR3 loop spans 16 amino acids. Germline V gives CDR1 SGHRS, CDR2 YFSETQ. In DNA, the CDR3 is TGCGCCAGCAGCGGGGGACAGGGGAGTCGCACAGATACGCAGTATTTT. Encoded protein: CASSGGQGSRTDTQYF. Using reference TRBV5-1 and TRBJ2-3 for the parts outside the CDR3, the full variable domain is KAGVTQTPRYLIKTRGQQVTLSCSPISGHRSVSWYQQTPGQGLQFLFEYFSETQRNKGNFPGRFSGRQFSNSRSEMNVSTLELGDSALYLCASSGGQGSRTDTQYFGPGTRLTVL.

V is TRBV18 and J is TRBJ1-2, with 10 positions matching TRBD1. Germline values: CDR1 KGHSH, CDR2 LQKENI. V shed 2 bases, J shed 5 bases, and the junction held 8 bases outside the gene matches. The CDR3 totals 16 residues. DNA for the CDR3: TGTGCCAGCTCACCAGCTCCCTGGGACAGGGGATATGGCTACACCTTC. As protein: CASSPAPWDRGYGYTF.

The gene calls are TRBV14 and TRBJ2-1; 13 bases match TRBD2. The J call could be wrong; TRBJ2-7 is a better fit for the DNA end. This CDR3 comprises 16 residues. In germline, CDR1 is SGHDN, CDR2 FVKESK. The CDR3 is CASSQVTSGRYNEQYF. CDR3 sequence (DNA): TGTGCCAGCAGCCAAGTGACTAGCGGGAGGTACAATGAGCAGTACTTC.